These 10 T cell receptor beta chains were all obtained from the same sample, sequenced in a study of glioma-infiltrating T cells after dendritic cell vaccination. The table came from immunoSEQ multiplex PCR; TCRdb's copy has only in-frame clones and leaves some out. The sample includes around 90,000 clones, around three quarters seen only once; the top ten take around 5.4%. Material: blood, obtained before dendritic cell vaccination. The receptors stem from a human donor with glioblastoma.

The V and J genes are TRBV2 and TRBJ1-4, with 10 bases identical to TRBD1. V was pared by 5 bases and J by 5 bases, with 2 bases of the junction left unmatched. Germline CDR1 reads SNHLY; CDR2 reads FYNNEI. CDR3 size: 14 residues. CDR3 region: CASSLDRGNEKLFF. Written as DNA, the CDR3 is TGTGCCAGCAGTTTGGACAGGGGGAATGAAAAACTGTTTTTT.

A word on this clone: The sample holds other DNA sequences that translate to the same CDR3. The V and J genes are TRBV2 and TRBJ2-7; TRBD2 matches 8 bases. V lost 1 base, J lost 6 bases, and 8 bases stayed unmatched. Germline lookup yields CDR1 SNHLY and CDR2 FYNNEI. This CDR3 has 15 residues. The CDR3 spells CASSEVSSGMGEQYF. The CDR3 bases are TGTGCCAGCAGTGAAGTGAGTAGCGGGATGGGCGAGCAGTACTTC.

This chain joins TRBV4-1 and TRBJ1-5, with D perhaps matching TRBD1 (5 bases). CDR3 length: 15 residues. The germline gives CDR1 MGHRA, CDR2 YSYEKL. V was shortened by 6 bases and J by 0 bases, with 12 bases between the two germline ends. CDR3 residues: CASRVTESSNQPQHF. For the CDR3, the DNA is TGCGCCAGCAGGGTGACAGAATCTAGCAATCAGCCCCAGCATTTT.

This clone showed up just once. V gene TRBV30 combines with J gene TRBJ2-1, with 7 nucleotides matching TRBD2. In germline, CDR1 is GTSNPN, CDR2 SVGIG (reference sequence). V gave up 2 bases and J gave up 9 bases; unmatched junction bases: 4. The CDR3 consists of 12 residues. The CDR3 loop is CAWSLERGEQFF. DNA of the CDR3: TGTGCCTGGAGTCTAGAGCGGGGTGAGCAGTTCTTC.

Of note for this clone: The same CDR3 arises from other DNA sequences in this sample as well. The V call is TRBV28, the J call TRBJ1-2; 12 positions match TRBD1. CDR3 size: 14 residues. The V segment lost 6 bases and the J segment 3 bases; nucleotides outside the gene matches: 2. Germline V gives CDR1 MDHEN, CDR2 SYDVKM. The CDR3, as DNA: TGTGCCAGCAGGGGACAGGGGGCTTACTATGGCTACACCTTC. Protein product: CASRGQGAYYGYTF.

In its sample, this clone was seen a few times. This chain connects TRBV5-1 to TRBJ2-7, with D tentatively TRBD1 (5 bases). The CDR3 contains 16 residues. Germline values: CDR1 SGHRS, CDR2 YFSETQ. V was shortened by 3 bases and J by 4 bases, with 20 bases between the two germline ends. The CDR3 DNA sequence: TGCGCCAGCAGCTACTTAACAGGCGACCCCGGATACGAGCAGTACTTC. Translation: CASSYLTGDPGYEQYF.

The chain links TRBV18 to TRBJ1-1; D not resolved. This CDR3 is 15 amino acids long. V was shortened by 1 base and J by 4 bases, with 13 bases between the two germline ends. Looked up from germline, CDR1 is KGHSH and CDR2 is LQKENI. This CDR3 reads CASSPRNGGGTEAFF. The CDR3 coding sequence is TGTGCCAGCTCACCACGGAATGGAGGTGGCACTGAAGCTTTCTTT.

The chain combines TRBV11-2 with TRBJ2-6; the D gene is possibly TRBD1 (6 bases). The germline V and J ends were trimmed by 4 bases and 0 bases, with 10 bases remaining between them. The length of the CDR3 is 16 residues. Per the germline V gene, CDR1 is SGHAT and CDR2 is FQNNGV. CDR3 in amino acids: CASSSGQRSGANVLTF. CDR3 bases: TGTGCCAGCAGCTCCGGACAGCGCTCTGGGGCCAACGTCCTGACTTTC.

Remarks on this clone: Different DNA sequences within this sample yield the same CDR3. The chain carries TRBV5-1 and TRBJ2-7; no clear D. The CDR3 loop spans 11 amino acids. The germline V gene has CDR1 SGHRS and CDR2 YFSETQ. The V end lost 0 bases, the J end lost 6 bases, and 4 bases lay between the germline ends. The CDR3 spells CASSLGGEQYF. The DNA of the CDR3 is TGCGCCAGCAGCTTGGGAGGCGAGCAGTACTTC.

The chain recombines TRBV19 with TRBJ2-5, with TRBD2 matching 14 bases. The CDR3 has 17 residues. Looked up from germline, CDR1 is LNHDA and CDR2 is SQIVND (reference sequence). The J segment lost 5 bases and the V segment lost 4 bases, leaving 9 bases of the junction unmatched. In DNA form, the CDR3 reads TGTGCCAGTAGTAGGGGGACTAGCGGGAGCGGATGGGAGACCCAGTACTTC. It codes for CASSRGTSGSGWETQYF.